This TCR beta chain emerged from a study of T cell repertoires and Cas9 in healthy adults (dated by TCRdb to 2016 to 2019). For context, the study as a whole: SpCas9-reactive T cells were characterized for multi-effector potency, cytotoxicity and lineage determination within the CD4 and CD8 compartments. The study examined preexisting T cell immunity against the Streptococcus pyogenes Cas9 nuclease (SpCas9) used in CRISPR gene editing. Findings and caveats that apply to the study as a whole: In vitro, SpCas9-reactive regulatory T cells were reported to reduce the proliferation and function of SpCas9-reactive effector T cells.

Libraries were prepared through the immunoSEQ multiplex PCR assay. TCRdb retrieved this table from immuneACCESS and kept in-frame rearrangements only. Not all clones are present; in checked studies, unresolved V genes account for under half, and no reason is known for the remainder. The sample includes approximately 16,000 clones, with approximately 88% observed a single time. The biggest ten clones account for roughly 2% of the sample. A note on this clone: Its antigen is currently not known. The record has no base qualities; no much larger clone is one base away.

CDR1 and CDR2, per the germline V gene (reference sequence), are SEHNR and FQNEAQ. Relative to germline, V is 1 base shorter and J is 3 bases shorter, with 7 bases between their ends. The CDR3 holds 13 amino acids from the cysteine to the phenylalanine. Only the CDR3 DNA is retained, 39 bases long and in frame from the first base. Donors were healthy humans. This clonotype was obtained from a human donor in good health. The source material was Tregs (CD4+, CD25+, CD127-, CD137-, CD154-) from PBMCs; culture status not recorded. The rearrangement joined TRBV7-9 to TRBJ2-7, with no D gene named confidently. The CDR3 protein: CASSLGTHYEQYF. The DNA is TGTGCCAGCAGCTTAGGAACTCACTACGAGCAGTACTTC. The full variable domain, with segments outside the CDR3 supplied by the reference TRBV7-9 and TRBJ2-7 proteins, appears as DTGVSQNPRHKITKRGQNVTFRCDPISEHNRLYWYRQTLGQGPEFLTYFQNEAQLEKSRLLSDRFSAERPKGSFSTLEIQRTEQGDSAMYLCASSLGTHYEQYFGPGTRLTVT.